This is a list of T cell receptor beta chains from one sample in a study of blood T cell repertoires in COVID-19. Sequencing was performed with immunoSEQ multiplex PCR; in TCRdb, only in-frame clones are kept and a portion is missing. This sample yields 150,000 to 250,000 clones, of which 84% are seen a single time; 6.5% to 9.5% belongs to the top ten. Sequencing was done on a sample of PBMCs or T cells enriched from blood (not recorded which). These receptor sequences come from a man between 35 and 55 years old who had recovered from COVID-19. Both conserved end residues are part of each CDR3. D genes are given only for firm matches. Expanded clones are given a class, and other clones once, few, many or no size at all.

J: TRBJ1-1
D: TRBD1
V: TRBV4-2
size: -
CDR3: CASSQGRVIFPGTENTEAFF
DNA: TGTGCCAGCAGCCAAGGAAGGGTTATATTCCCCGGGACAGAGAACACTGAAGCTTTCTTT

J: TRBJ2-7
D: -
V: TRBV2
size: -
CDR3: CASGGTVQYF
DNA: TGTGCCAGCGGGGGGACTGTGCAGTACTTC

J: TRBJ1-2
D: -
V: TRBV5-4
size: -
CDR3: CAAQTQGIPFSYTF
DNA: TGTGCCGCGCAAACCCAGGGAATCCCGTTTTCCTACACCTTC

J: TRBJ2-1
D: TRBD1
V: TRBV2
size: -
CDR3: CASSVWTGVSNEQFF
DNA: TGTGCCAGCAGTGTGTGGACAGGGGTAAGCAATGAGCAGTTCTTC

J: TRBJ1-3
D: -
V: TRBV7-9
size: -
CDR3: CASSSGPGRGFSGNTIYF
DNA: TGTGCCAGCAGCTCTGGGCCAGGGAGGGGATTCTCTGGAAACACCATATATTTT

J: TRBJ2-2
D: TRBD2
V: TRBV3-1/TRBV3-2
size: -
CDR3: CASSPWGASGVVRCTGELFF
DNA: TGTGCCAGCAGCCCCTGGGGGGCTAGCGGGGTCGTCAGGTGCACCGGGGAGCTGTTTTTT

J: TRBJ2-3
D: TRBD2
V: TRBV11-2
size: -
CDR3: CASSLGASGGLDTQYF
DNA: TGTGCCAGCAGCTTAGGGGCTAGCGGGGGTCTCGATACGCAGTATTTT

J: TRBJ2-2
D: -
V: TRBV6-5
size: -
CDR3: CASSYRPRRETGELFF
DNA: TGTGCCAGCAGTTACCGACCTAGGAGGGAAACCGGGGAGCTGTTTTTT

J: TRBJ2-2
D: TRBD2
V: TRBV7-3
size: -
CDR3: CASSLERGAAGELFF
DNA: TGTGCCAGCAGCTTGGAGCGGGGGGCCGCTGGGGAGCTGTTTTTT

J: TRBJ1-6
D: TRBD1
V: TRBV4-3
size: -
CDR3: CPPTRQGASNSPLHF
DNA: TGCCCCCCCACCCGACAGGGAGCGTCTAATTCACCCCTCCACTTT

J: TRBJ1-1
D: -
V: TRBV5-8
size: -
CDR3: CASSLGPGMNTEAFF
DNA: TGTGCCAGCAGCTTGGGTCCGGGAATGAACACTGAAGCTTTCTTT

J: TRBJ1-2
D: TRBD1
V: TRBV9
size: -
CDR3: CASSATLDRDGYTF
DNA: TGTGCCAGCAGCGCGACCTTGGACAGGGATGGCTACACCTTC

J: TRBJ1-2
D: -
V: TRBV6-5
size: -
CDR3: CASSYSTSGGYGYTF
DNA: TGTGCCAGCAGTTACTCGACCTCGGGAGGCTATGGCTACACCTTC

J: TRBJ1-1
D: -
V: TRBV10-1
size: once
CDR3: CASSPSVNTEAFF
DNA: TGCGCCAGCAGTCCCAGCGTGAACACTGAAGCTTTCTTT

J: TRBJ1-2
D: TRBD1
V: TRBV29-1
size: -
CDR3: CSVDTGEGYTF
DNA: TGCAGCGTTGATACAGGGGAGGGCTACACCTTC

J: TRBJ1-1
D: -
V: TRBV5-4
size: -
CDR3: CASSLGGNTEAFF
DNA: TGTGCCAGCAGCTTAGGCGGTAACACTGAAGCTTTCTTT

J: TRBJ2-1
D: TRBD2
V: TRBV4-2
size: -
CDR3: CASSQERLAGDGEQFF
DNA: TGTGCCAGCAGCCAAGAGAGACTAGCGGGGGACGGGGAGCAGTTCTTC

J: TRBJ2-7
D: -
V: TRBV4-2
size: -
CDR3: CASSQEPAYEQYF
DNA: TGTGCCAGCAGCCAAGAACCGGCCTACGAGCAGTACTTC

J: TRBJ2-1
D: -
V: TRBV5-5
size: -
CDR3: CASSRTVGSYNEQFF
DNA: TGTGCCAGCAGCCGGACAGTTGGCAGTTACAATGAGCAGTTCTTC

J: TRBJ1-6
D: -
V: TRBV7-2
size: -
CDR3: CASTRWGKNSPLHF
DNA: TGTGCCAGCACCCGATGGGGCAAGAATTCACCCCTCCACTTT

J: TRBJ1-5
D: -
V: TRBV6-4
size: -
CDR3: CASSDSGEGNQPQHF
DNA: TGTGCCAGCAGTGACTCAGGGGAAGGCAATCAGCCCCAGCATTTT

J: TRBJ2-3
D: TRBD1
V: TRBV19
size: -
CDR3: CASGGTGGSDTQYF
DNA: TGTGCCAGCGGGGGGACAGGGGGGTCAGATACGCAGTATTTT

J: TRBJ1-1
D: -
V: TRBV7-2
size: -
CDR3: CASSLVVWGHEAFF
DNA: TGTGCCAGCAGCTTAGTCGTCTGGGGGCATGAAGCTTTCTTT

J: TRBJ1-1
D: TRBD1
V: TRBV30
size: -
CDR3: CAWSPRQGAATEAFF
DNA: TGTGCCTGGAGCCCCAGACAGGGGGCGGCCACTGAAGCTTTCTTT

J: TRBJ1-1
D: -
V: TRBV4-1
size: -
CDR3: CASSPQAGTPNTEAFF
DNA: TGCGCCAGCAGCCCTCAGGCCGGGACTCCGAACACTGAAGCTTTCTTT

J: TRBJ1-1
D: -
V: TRBV29-1
size: -
CDR3: CSVVVQLNTEAFF
DNA: TGCAGCGTTGTCGTACAGCTGAACACTGAAGCTTTCTTT

J: TRBJ1-1
D: -
V: TRBV9
size: -
CDR3: CASSVVEGRNTEAFF
DNA: TGTGCCAGCAGCGTAGTTGAGGGCCGGAACACTGAAGCTTTCTTT

J: TRBJ2-2
D: TRBD1
V: TRBV29-1
size: many
CDR3: CSERGRNGELFF
DNA: TGCAGCGAAAGGGGGCGGAACGGGGAGCTGTTTTTT

J: TRBJ2-6
D: -
V: TRBV6-5
size: -
CDR3: CASSYPGGANVLTF
DNA: TGTGCCAGCAGTTACCCCGGGGGGGCCAACGTCCTGACTTTC

J: TRBJ1-2
D: TRBD1
V: TRBV27
size: few
CDR3: CASSLTGNGYTF
DNA: TGTGCCAGCAGTCTGACAGGGAATGGCTACACCTTC

J: TRBJ2-7
D: -
V: TRBV4-1
size: -
CDR3: CASSQVLQEGYEQYF
DNA: TGCGCCAGCAGCCAAGTGTTACAGGAAGGCTACGAGCAGTACTTC

J: TRBJ2-7
D: -
V: TRBV5-6
size: -
CDR3: CASSLGSAYEQYF
DNA: TGTGCCAGCAGCTTGGGTAGTGCCTACGAGCAGTACTTC

J: TRBJ2-7
D: TRBD1
V: TRBV9
size: -
CDR3: CASSVGPATGGSYEQYF
DNA: TGTGCCAGCAGCGTAGGCCCGGCCACAGGGGGGAGCTACGAGCAGTACTTC

J: TRBJ2-1
D: TRBD1
V: TRBV28
size: once
CDR3: CASSLIWGQGTHNEQFF
DNA: TGTGCCAGCAGTTTAATCTGGGGACAGGGGACCCACAATGAGCAGTTCTTC

J: TRBJ2-1
D: -
V: TRBV7-5
size: -
CDR3: CARSFKTDSSYNEQFF
DNA: TGTGCCAGAAGCTTCAAAACAGACAGCTCCTACAATGAGCAGTTCTTC

J: TRBJ1-5
D: -
V: TRBV30
size: -
CDR3: CAWSAHSNQPQHF
DNA: TGTGCCTGGAGTGCACATAGCAATCAGCCCCAGCATTTT

J: TRBJ1-3
D: -
V: TRBV5-1
size: -
CDR3: CASSNMGPSSGNTIYF
DNA: TGCGCCAGCAGCAACATGGGGCCCAGCTCTGGAAACACCATATATTTT

J: TRBJ1-6
D: -
V: TRBV5-1
size: once
CDR3: CASSLAGDNSPLHF
DNA: TGCGCCAGCAGCTTGGCGGGGGATAATTCACCCCTCCACTTT

J: TRBJ2-1
D: TRBD2
V: TRBV4-2
size: -
CDR3: CASSPQGLAGGEQFF
DNA: TGTGCCAGCAGCCCACAGGGACTAGCGGGGGGGGAGCAGTTCTTC

J: TRBJ1-1
D: -
V: TRBV5-4
size: -
CDR3: CASSLSCCGDQAFF
DNA: TGTGCCAGCAGCTTGTCATGTTGCGGCGACCAAGCTTTCTTT

J: TRBJ2-3
D: TRBD2
V: TRBV11-2
size: -
CDR3: CASSFRAGGPSTDTQYF
DNA: TGTGCCAGCAGCTTCCGAGCGGGGGGGCCTAGCACAGATACGCAGTATTTT

J: TRBJ1-2
D: -
V: TRBV10-3
size: once
CDR3: CAISQGSDYGYTF
DNA: TGTGCCATCAGCCAGGGGTCAGACTATGGCTACACCTTC

J: TRBJ2-1
D: TRBD2
V: TRBV3-1/TRBV3-2
size: -
CDR3: CASSQGLAGVGADNEQFF
DNA: TGTGCCAGCAGCCAAGGTCTAGCGGGGGTTGGGGCCGACAATGAGCAGTTCTTC

J: TRBJ1-1
D: TRBD1
V: TRBV27
size: -
CDR3: CASSLYSQGSTEAFF
DNA: TGTGCCAGCAGTTTGTATTCACAGGGGAGCACTGAAGCTTTCTTT

J: TRBJ2-5
D: -
V: TRBV9
size: -
CDR3: CASSVSQAEETQYF
DNA: TGTGCCAGCAGCGTATCACAGGCCGAAGAGACCCAGTACTTC

J: TRBJ2-1
D: -
V: TRBV4-1
size: -
CDR3: CASSPPERGNEQFF
DNA: TGCGCCAGCAGCCCACCCGAGCGAGGGAATGAGCAGTTCTTC

J: TRBJ1-5
D: -
V: TRBV15
size: few
CDR3: CATSSRPGSSNQPQHF
DNA: TGTGCCACCAGCAGTCGCCCGGGGAGTAGCAATCAGCCCCAGCATTTT

J: TRBJ1-1
D: -
V: TRBV5-5
size: -
CDR3: CASSLRDTQFKVFTEAFF
DNA: TGTGCCAGCAGCTTACGGGACACCCAATTTAAGGTGTTTACTGAAGCTTTCTTT

J: TRBJ2-3
D: TRBD2
V: TRBV9
size: -
CDR3: CASSVGLETSGGTPSTDTQYF
DNA: TGTGCCAGCAGCGTAGGGTTGGAGACTAGCGGGGGGACTCCTAGCACAGATACGCAGTATTTT

J: TRBJ2-2
D: -
V: TRBV28
size: -
CDR3: CASRNLGADTGELFF
DNA: TGTGCCAGCAGAAACTTGGGGGCCGACACCGGGGAGCTGTTTTTT

J: TRBJ1-2
D: -
V: TRBV18
size: -
CDR3: CASSPPSKSPLGLTF
DNA: TGTGCCAGCTCACCACCAAGCAAATCCCCCCTAGGTCTCACCTTC